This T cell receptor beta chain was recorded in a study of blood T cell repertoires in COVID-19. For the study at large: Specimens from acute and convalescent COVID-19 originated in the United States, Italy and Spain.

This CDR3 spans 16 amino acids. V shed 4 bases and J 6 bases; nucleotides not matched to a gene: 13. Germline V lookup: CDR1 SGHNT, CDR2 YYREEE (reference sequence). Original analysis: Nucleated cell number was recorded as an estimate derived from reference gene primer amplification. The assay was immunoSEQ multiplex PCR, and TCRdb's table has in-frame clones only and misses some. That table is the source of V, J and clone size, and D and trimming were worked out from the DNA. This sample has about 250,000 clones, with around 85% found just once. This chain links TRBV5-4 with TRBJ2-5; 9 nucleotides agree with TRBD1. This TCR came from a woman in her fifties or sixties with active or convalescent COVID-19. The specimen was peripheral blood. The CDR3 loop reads CASSTSGTGQPKTQYF. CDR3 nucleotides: TGTGCCAGCAGCACCTCCGGGACAGGGCAACCAAAGACCCAGTACTTC.